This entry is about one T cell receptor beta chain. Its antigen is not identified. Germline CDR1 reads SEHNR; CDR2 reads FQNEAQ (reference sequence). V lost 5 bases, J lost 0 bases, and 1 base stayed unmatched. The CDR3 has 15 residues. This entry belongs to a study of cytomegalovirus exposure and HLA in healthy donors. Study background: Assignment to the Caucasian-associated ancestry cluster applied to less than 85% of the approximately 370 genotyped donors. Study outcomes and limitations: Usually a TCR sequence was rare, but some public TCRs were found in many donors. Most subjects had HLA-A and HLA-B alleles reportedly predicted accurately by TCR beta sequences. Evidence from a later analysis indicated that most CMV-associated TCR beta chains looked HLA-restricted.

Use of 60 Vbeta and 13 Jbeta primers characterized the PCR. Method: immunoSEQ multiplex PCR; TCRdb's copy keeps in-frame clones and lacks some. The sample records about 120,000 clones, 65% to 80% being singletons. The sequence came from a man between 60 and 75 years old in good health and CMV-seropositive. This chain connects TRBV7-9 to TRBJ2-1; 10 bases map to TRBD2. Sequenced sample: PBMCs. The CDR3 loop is CASSASGSSYNEQFF. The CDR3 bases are TGTGCCAGCAGCGCTAGCGGGAGCTCCTACAATGAGCAGTTCTTC.